This entry concerns a single T cell receptor (beta chain). The sample belongs to a study of blood T cell repertoires in COVID-19. Whole-study context: The United States, Italy and Spain were the sources of the acute and convalescent COVID-19 samples. T cells, B-cell-depleted T cells, or PBMCs supplied cDNA or gDNA.

As processed by the authors: Nucleated cell number was recorded as an estimate derived from reference gene primer amplification. Only in-frame clones appear in the TCRdb table, and some are missing; sequencing was by immunoSEQ multiplex PCR. V and J calls and clone size are those listed in that table; D and trimming were worked out from the DNA. The sample has roughly 77,000 clones; around 90% are singletons. Germline CDR1 is SGHTA and CDR2 is FQGTGA. The CDR3 loop spans 16 amino acids. Trimming removed 3 bases at V and 0 bases at J, with 12 bases between. The receptor comes from a woman older than 75 with active COVID-19. Sequenced sample: peripheral blood. The chain joins TRBV7-3 to TRBJ2-1, with D possibly being TRBD1 (6 bases). The CDR3 coding sequence is TGTGCCAGCAGCTTCGGATTAGGGGGCTCCTACAATGAGCAGTTCTTC. Its protein product is CASSFGLGGSYNEQFF. The whole variable domain, filled in from reference TRBV7-3 and TRBJ2-1, reads GAGVSQTPSNKVTEKGKYVELRCDPISGHTALYWYRQSLGQGPEFLIYFQGTGAADDSGLPNDRFFAVRPEGSVSTLKIQRTERGDSAVYLCASSFGLGGSYNEQFFGPGTRLTVL.